Below are 8 T cell receptor beta chains sequenced from a single sample in a study of graft-versus-host responses after intestinal transplantation. The data were produced by immunoSEQ multiplex PCR, yet TCRdb's version contains in-frame clones alone and is incomplete. The sample yields about 90,000 clones, about 93% seen once. These receptors have no identified antigens. The sample was unstimulated CD8+ T cells sorted from spleen or lymph node cells, taken before transplant. The receptors were sampled from a human donor who was the organ donor for an intestinal transplant.

Written as DNA, the CDR3 is TGTGCCAGCAGTGGACGGGGAGGGAACACCGGGGAGCTGTTTTTT. It translates to CASSGRGGNTGELFF. This chain connects TRBV2 to TRBJ2-2; D may be TRBD2 (6 bases). Per the germline V gene, CDR1 is SNHLY and CDR2 is FYNNEI. Trimming took 4 bases from V and 1 from J, leaving 10 bases between them. The CDR3 runs 15 residues.

This CDR3 is CASSLMPGDHGEFF. CDR3 DNA sequence: TGTGCCAGCAGCTTAATGCCGGGAGATCACGGGGAGTTCTTC. This chain uses TRBV7-3 with TRBJ2-1; D might be TRBD2 (6 bases). CDR1 and CDR2 (germline): SGHTA, FQGTGA. This CDR3 has 14 amino acids. The V gene lost 1 base and the J gene lost 14 bases, with 18 bases spanning the gap.

The CDR3 reads CASNSGTFSSYNEQFF. CDR3 nucleotide sequence: TGTGCCAGCAACTCAGGAACATTCTCCTCCTACAATGAGCAGTTCTTC. V and J are TRBV7-9 and TRBJ2-1; D remains ambiguous. This CDR3 spans 16 amino acids. The V end was cut by 7 bases, the J end by 0 bases, with 16 bases between. Germline V lookup: CDR1 SEHNR, CDR2 FQNEAQ (reference sequence).

The rearrangement uses TRBV7-9 and TRBJ2-7, with a possible D match to TRBD2 (7 bases). V was cut by 5 bases and J by 4 bases, with 18 bases left in between. Germline V CDR1 and CDR2: SEHNR, FQNEAQ (reference sequence). The CDR3 consists of 15 residues. As DNA, the CDR3 is TGTGCCAGCAGCCACCTGGGGGGGGGCCCATACGAGCAGTACTTC. Translating it yields CASSHLGGGPYEQYF.

As regards this clone: Other DNA sequences in this specimen translate into the identical CDR3. The rearrangement joins TRBV7-9 to TRBJ2-5; 7 bases line up with TRBD1. The CDR3 has 15 residues. The V gene's germline CDR1 is SEHNR and CDR2 FQNEAQ (reference sequence). V trimming: 5 bases; J trimming: 5 bases; junction bases outside the gene matches: 11. The CDR3 loop reads CASSPLGGISETQYF. Here the CDR3 DNA reads TGTGCCAGCAGCCCTCTAGGGGGCATTTCTGAGACCCAGTACTTC.

V usage is TRBV4-1 and J usage is TRBJ2-1, with TRBD2 identical over 14 bases. The V and J ends lost 4 bases and 9 bases, in that order; junction bases with no gene match: 5. CDR3 length: 15 amino acids. Germline V CDR1 and CDR2: MGHRA, YSYEKL. CDR3 loop: CASSRGTSGSGEQFF. CDR3 in DNA: TGCGCCAGCAGCCGCGGGACTAGCGGGAGCGGTGAGCAGTTCTTC.

The chain combines TRBV6-1 with TRBJ2-3; 8 bases match TRBD2. CDR1 is MNHNS and CDR2 is SASEGT in the germline V gene. V shed 5 bases, J shed 6 bases, and the junction held 10 bases outside the gene matches. The CDR3 totals 15 residues. CDR3 sequence (DNA): TGTGCCAGCAGTAGACGGGGGGGCGTAACGGATACGCAGTATTTT. Translated, it gives CASSRRGGVTDTQYF.

The chain recombines TRBV6-5 with TRBJ1-6, with unresolved D. V dropped 4 bases and J dropped 0 bases, with 10 bases sitting between them. CDR3 length: 16 residues. Per germline, CDR1 MNHEY and CDR2 SVGAGI. The CDR3 region has the DNA TGTGCCAGCAGTTCTTCCCCTAGCTCCTATAATTCACCCCTCCACTTT. It codes for CASSSSPSSYNSPLHF.